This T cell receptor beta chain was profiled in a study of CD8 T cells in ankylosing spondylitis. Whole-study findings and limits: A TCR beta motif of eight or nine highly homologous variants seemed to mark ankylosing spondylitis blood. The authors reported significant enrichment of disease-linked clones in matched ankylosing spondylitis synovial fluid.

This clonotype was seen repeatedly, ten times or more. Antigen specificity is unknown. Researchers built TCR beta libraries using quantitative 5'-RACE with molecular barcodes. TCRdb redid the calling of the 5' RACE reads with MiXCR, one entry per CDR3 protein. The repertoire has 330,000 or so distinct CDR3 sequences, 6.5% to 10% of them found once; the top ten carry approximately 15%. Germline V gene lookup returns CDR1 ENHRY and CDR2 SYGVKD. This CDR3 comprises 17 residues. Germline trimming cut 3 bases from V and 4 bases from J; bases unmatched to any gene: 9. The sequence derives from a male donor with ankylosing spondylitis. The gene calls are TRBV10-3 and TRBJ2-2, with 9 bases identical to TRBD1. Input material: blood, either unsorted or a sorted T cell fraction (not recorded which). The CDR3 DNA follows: TGTGCCATCAGTGAAGTTATCCGACAGGGGGTCACCGGGGAGCTGTTTTTT. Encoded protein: CAISEVIRQGVTGELFF.